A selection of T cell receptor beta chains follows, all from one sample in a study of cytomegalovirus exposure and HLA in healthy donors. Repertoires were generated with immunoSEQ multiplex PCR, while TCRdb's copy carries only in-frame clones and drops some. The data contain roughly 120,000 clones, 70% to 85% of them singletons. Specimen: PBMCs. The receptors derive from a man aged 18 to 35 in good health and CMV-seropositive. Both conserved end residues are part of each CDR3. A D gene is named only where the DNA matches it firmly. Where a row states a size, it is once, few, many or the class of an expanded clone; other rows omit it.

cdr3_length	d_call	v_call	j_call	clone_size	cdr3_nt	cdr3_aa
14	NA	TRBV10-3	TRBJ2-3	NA	TGTGCCATCAATCCGGAGACTAGCACAGATACGCAGTATTTT	CAINPETSTDTQYF
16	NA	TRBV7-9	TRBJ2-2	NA	TGTTCCAGCAGCTTAGATCCCCCACGAGCCCTCGGGGAGCTGTTTTTT	CSSSLDPPRALGELFF
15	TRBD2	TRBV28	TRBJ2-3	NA	TGTGCCAGCAGTCCCCGGGGGGGGCACACAGATACGCAGTATTTT	CASSPRGGHTDTQYF
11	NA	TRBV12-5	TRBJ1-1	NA	TGTGCTAGCCAGTATAACGCTGAAGCTTTCTTT	CASQYNAEAFF
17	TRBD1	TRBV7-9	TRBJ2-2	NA	TGTGCCAGCAGCTTAGCCGACATACGACAGGGGGACGGGGAGCTGTTTTTT	CASSLADIRQGDGELFF
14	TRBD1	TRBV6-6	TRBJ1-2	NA	TGTGCCAGCAGTACCGACAGGGGTAGCTATGGCTACACCTTC	CASSTDRGSYGYTF
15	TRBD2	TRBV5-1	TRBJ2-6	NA	TGCGCCAGCAGCTGGGGGGGCTCTGGGGCCAACGTCCTGACTTTC	CASSWGGSGANVLTF
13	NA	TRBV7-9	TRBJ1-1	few	TGTGCCAGCAGCTTGAGAGGGCTACCTGAAGCTTTCTTT	CASSLRGLPEAFF
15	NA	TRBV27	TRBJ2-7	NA	TGTGCCAGCAGTCCAGCGCTAGGAGAGATATACGAGCAGTACTTC	CASSPALGEIYEQYF
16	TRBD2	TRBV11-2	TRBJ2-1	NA	TGTGCCACTCAAGACGGGGGGGCGGGGCCTTACAATGAGCAGTTCTTC	CATQDGGAGPYNEQFF
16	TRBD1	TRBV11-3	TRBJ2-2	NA	TGTGCCAGCAGCTCCAGAGGCGACAGGGAAGGCGGGGAGCTGTTTTTT	CASSSRGDREGGELFF
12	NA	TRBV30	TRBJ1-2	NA	TGTGCCTGGGAGCGGGTTGGATATGGCTACACCTTC	CAWERVGYGYTF
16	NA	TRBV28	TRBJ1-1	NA	TGTGCCAGCAGTTCTGATCTGGGACACCCGAACACTGAAGCTTTCTTT	CASSSDLGHPNTEAFF
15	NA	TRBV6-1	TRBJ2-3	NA	TGTGCCAGCAGTGAAGCGCTAGCAGGCACAGATACGCAGTATTTT	CASSEALAGTDTQYF
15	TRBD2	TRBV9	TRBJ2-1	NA	TGTGCCAGCAGCGTAGTACTAGCGGGAGTCCCTGAGCAGTTCTTC	CASSVVLAGVPEQFF
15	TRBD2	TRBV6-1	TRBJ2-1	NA	TGTGCCAGCAGTGGGTCTAGCGGGGGGGCCAATGAGCAGTTCTTC	CASSGSSGGANEQFF
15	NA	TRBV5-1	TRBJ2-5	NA	TGCGCCAGCAGCCCCACGGCCAGGGTTGGTGAGACCCAGTACTTC	CASSPTARVGETQYF
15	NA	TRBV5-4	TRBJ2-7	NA	TGTGCCAGCGCGTCTTGGGGCGGTACCCTCTACGAGCAGTACTTC	CASASWGGTLYEQYF
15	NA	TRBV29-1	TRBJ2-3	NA	TGCAGCGTATTAAAGGGGGGGATGAGCACAGATACGCAGTATTTT	CSVLKGGMSTDTQYF